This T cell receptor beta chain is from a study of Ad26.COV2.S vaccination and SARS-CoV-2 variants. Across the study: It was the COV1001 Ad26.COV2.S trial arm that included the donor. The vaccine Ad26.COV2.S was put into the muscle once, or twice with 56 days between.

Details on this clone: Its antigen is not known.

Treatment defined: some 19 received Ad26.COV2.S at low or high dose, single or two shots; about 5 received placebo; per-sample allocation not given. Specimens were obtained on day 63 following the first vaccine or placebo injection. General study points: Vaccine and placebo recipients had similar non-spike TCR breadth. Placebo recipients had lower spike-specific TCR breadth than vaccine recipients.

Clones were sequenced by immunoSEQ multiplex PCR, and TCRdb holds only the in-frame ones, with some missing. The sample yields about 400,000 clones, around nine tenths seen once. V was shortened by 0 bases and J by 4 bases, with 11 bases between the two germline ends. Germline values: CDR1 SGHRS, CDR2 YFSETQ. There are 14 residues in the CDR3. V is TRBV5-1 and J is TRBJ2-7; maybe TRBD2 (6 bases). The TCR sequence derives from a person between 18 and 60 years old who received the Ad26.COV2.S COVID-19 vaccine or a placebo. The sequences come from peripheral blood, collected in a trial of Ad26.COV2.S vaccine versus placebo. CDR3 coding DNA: TGCGCCAGCAGCTTGGCGCGGGACGGTTACGAGCAGTACTTC. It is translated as CASSLARDGYEQYF.